The 24 T cell receptor beta chains in this list originate from one sample, sequenced in a study of OX40 agonist ivuxolimab in advanced cancers. Profiled with immunoSEQ multiplex PCR; TCRdb holds only in-frame clones, not every one. The top ten clones hold 4% to 6% of a sample with 70,000 to 80,000 clones, over 70% of them seen once. Sequences were derived from CD4+ or CD8+ T cells sorted from blood, sampled in a trial of the OX40 agonist ivuxolimab. The receptors stem from an adult with an advanced solid tumor such as melanoma, head and neck, liver or kidney cancer.

The sample holds a few counts of this clone. The genes are TRBV2 and TRBJ1-6, with D unresolved. The CDR3 sequence is 12 residues long. V lost 1 base and J 5 bases, leaving 0 bases between the germline ends. CDR1 and CDR2 (germline): SNHLY, FYNNEI. CDR3 amino acids: CASSEDNSPLHF. CDR3 DNA: TGTGCCAGCAGTGAAGATAATTCACCCCTCCACTTT.

This clone was seen once. The chain is built from TRBV9 and TRBJ1-2; TRBD1 might be the D (5 bases). CDR3 length equals 15 residues. Germline V CDR1 and CDR2: SGDLS, YYNGEE. The V end lost 5 bases, the J end lost 4 bases, and 18 bases lay between the germline ends. CDR3 loop: CASSPTGGGGYGYTF. In nucleotides, the CDR3 is TGTGCCAGCAGTCCAACTGGGGGTGGGGGCTATGGCTACACCTTC.

The chain joins TRBV5-1 to TRBJ2-1; 8 nucleotides agree with TRBD2. The CDR3 covers 16 residues. V lost 4 bases, J lost 2 bases, and 8 bases stayed unmatched. Germline CDR1 and CDR2: SGHRS and YFSETQ. CDR3 sequence reads: CASSPTSGQTYNEQFF. The CDR3, as DNA: TGCGCCAGCAGCCCAACTAGCGGACAGACCTACAATGAGCAGTTCTTC.

The chain links TRBV7-2 to TRBJ2-2; 13 nucleotides agree with TRBD2. CDR1 SGHTA and CDR2 FQGNSA come from the germline V gene. The V gene end was trimmed by 7 bases and the J gene end by 6 bases; junction bases not matched to a gene: 14. CDR3 size: 18 residues. The CDR3 DNA is TGTGCCAGCAACCACAGACTAGCGGGGGGAATAGTTGCCGGGGAGCTGTTTTTT. It yields the protein CASNHRLAGGIVAGELFF. Based on the CDR3 plus reference TRBV7-2 and TRBJ2-2, the full variable domain is GAGVSQSPSNKVTEKGKDVELRCDPISGHTALYWYRQSLGQGLEFLIYFQGNSAPDKSGLPSDRFSAERTGGSVSTLTIQRTQQEDSAVYLCASNHRLAGGIVAGELFFGEGSRLTVL.

The chain uses TRBV6-6 and TRBJ2-7; tentatively, D is TRBD2 (5 bases). Trimming took 6 bases from V and 5 from J, leaving 17 bases between them. The CDR3 has 14 amino acids. From germline, CDR1 is MNHNY and CDR2 SVGAGI (reference sequence). CDR3 bases: TGTGCCAGCAGCCCCCGGACCCCGCGGGACGAGCAGTACTTC. The encoded protein is CASSPRTPRDEQYF.

V is TRBV9 and J is TRBJ2-7; possible D gene TRBD1, 6 bases. Looked up from germline, CDR1 is SGDLS and CDR2 is YYNGEE. V lost 4 bases and J 6 bases, leaving 17 bases between the germline ends. CDR3 length: 14 residues. The CDR3 loop reads CASSPRGPAGEQYF. The CDR3 nucleotides read TGTGCCAGCAGCCCCAGGGGTCCAGCAGGCGAGCAGTACTTC.

CDR3 nucleotide sequence: TGCGCCAGCAGCTTGGATCGGGGAGGGCAGCCCCAGCATTTT. Encoded protein: CASSLDRGGQPQHF. The chain recombines TRBV5-1 with TRBJ1-5, with D unresolved. V was shortened by 0 bases and J by 7 bases, with 11 bases between the two germline ends. The CDR3 is 14 residues long. Germline V CDR1 and CDR2: SGHRS, YFSETQ.

This clone appeared a few times. The V call is TRBV2, the J call TRBJ1-1; D unclear. Germline V gene sequence: CDR1 SNHLY, CDR2 FYNNEI. The V gene lost 4 bases and the J gene lost 8 bases, with 17 bases spanning the gap. The CDR3 spans 14 residues. The CDR3: CASSGSVWDGEAFF. CDR3 DNA: TGTGCCAGCAGTGGAAGTGTGTGGGATGGGGAAGCTTTCTTT.

The genes are TRBV19 and TRBJ1-4; D call uncertain. The CDR3 runs 13 residues. Trimming stripped 4 bases from V and 7 bases from J, with 10 bases between. The germline V gene encodes CDR1 LNHDA and CDR2 SQIVND (reference sequence). Here the CDR3 DNA reads TGTGCCAGTAGTAGCAATACCGGTGAAAAACTGTTTTTT. This codes for CASSSNTGEKLFF. The full variable domain, with the rest looked up from reference TRBV19 and TRBJ1-4, is DGGITQSPKYLFRKEGQNVTLSCEQNLNHDAMYWYRQDPGQGLRLIYYSQIVNDFQKGDIAEGYSVSREKKESFPLTVTSAQKNPTAFYLCASSSNTGEKLFFGSGTQLSVL.

This sequence joins TRBV19 and TRBJ2-2, with 9 bases fitting TRBD2. V lost 9 bases and J lost 0; bases outside the gene matches: 5. The germline V gene encodes CDR1 LNHDA and CDR2 SQIVND (reference sequence). The CDR3 consists of 15 residues. Here the CDR3 reads CASRAGGANTGELFF. CDR3 bases: TGTGCCAGCCGAGCGGGGGGTGCGAACACCGGGGAGCTGTTTTTT.

This clone has only one observation. V usage is TRBV18 and J usage is TRBJ1-1, with 8 bases matching TRBD1. With V trimmed by 3 bases and J by 4 bases, 10 bases remained unmatched. This CDR3 is built from 16 residues. Germline lookup yields CDR1 KGHSH and CDR2 LQKENI. CDR3 DNA sequence: TGTGCCAGCTCACCGTCATACCAGGGGGCGAGCACTGAAGCTTTCTTT. Protein product: CASSPSYQGASTEAFF. Variable domain in full (rest from reference TRBV18 and TRBJ1-1): NAGVMQNPRHLVRRRGQEARLRCSPMKGHSHVYWYRQLPEEGLKFMVYLQKENIIDESGMPKERFSAEFPKEGPSILRIQQVVRGDSAAYFCASSPSYQGASTEAFFGQGTRLTVV.

V gene TRBV27 combines with J gene TRBJ1-2, with TRBD1 matching over 9 bases. Germline CDR1 reads MNHEY; CDR2 reads SMNVEV (reference sequence). V shed 4 bases, J shed 5 bases, and the junction held 8 bases outside the gene matches. This CDR3 is 15 amino acids long. CDR3 bases: TGTGCCAGCAGTTACTCGGGACAGGGAACTTATGGCTACACCTTC. It is translated as CASSYSGQGTYGYTF.

As to this clone: This sample includes further DNA sequences coding for the same CDR3. The chain links TRBV5-1 to TRBJ1-3; possible D gene TRBD1, 6 bases. The CDR3 is made up of 14 amino acids. V lost 2 bases and J lost 3, with 9 bases in between. CDR1 is SGHRS and CDR2 is YFSETQ in the germline V gene. CDR3 coding DNA: TGCGCCAGCAGCTTACAGGGCCTTGGAAACACCATATATTTT. Amino acid sequence: CASSLQGLGNTIYF.

The V gene is TRBV7-2, the J gene TRBJ1-1, with 8 positions matching TRBD1. Germline V gives CDR1 SGHTA, CDR2 FQGNSA. Trimming at V came to 0 bases and at J to 5 bases, leaving 5 bases not matched to a gene. This CDR3 is 15 amino acids long. The CDR3 region is CASSLAQGARTEAFF. The CDR3 nucleotides are TGTGCCAGCAGCTTAGCTCAGGGGGCCAGGACTGAAGCTTTCTTT.

V is TRBV5-4 and J is TRBJ2-7; 9 bases are shared with TRBD1. The ends lost 5 bases at V and 3 bases at J; junction bases unmatched: 9. This CDR3 has 15 amino acids. The germline V gene encodes CDR1 SGHNT and CDR2 YYREEE (reference sequence). The CDR3 protein is CASSSATGGGYEQYF. In DNA form, the CDR3 reads TGTGCCAGCAGTTCTGCGACAGGGGGAGGCTACGAGCAGTACTTC.

The V gene is TRBV6-1, the J gene TRBJ1-5; D not certain. The CDR3 loop spans 13 amino acids. The germline V and J ends were trimmed by 4 bases and 6 bases, with 10 bases remaining between them. Germline V lookup: CDR1 MNHNS, CDR2 SASEGT. The CDR3 region is CASSVARPQPQHF. The CDR3 bases are TGTGCCAGCAGTGTTGCCCGACCTCAGCCCCAGCATTTT.

The CDR3 is CASSSRGQPQHF. In DNA, the CDR3 is TGTGCCAGCAGTTCACGAGGGCAGCCCCAGCATTTT. J is TRBJ1-5 and V is TRBV6-6; no clear D. Trimming left V 4 bases short and J 7 bases short, with 8 bases between. CDR1 is MNHNY and CDR2 is SVGAGI in the germline V gene (reference sequence). The CDR3 runs to 12 residues.

This chain links TRBV6-6 with TRBJ2-1, with TRBD2 identical over 9 bases. The CDR3 contains 15 residues. Germline V gene sequence: CDR1 MNHNY, CDR2 SVGAGI (reference sequence). V was clipped by 0 bases and J by 7 bases; unmatched bases: 4. For the CDR3, the DNA is TGTGCCAGCAGTTACTCAGCGGGAGGAGGTAATGAGCAGTTCTTC. This translates into CASSYSAGGGNEQFF.

The rearrangement links TRBV28 to TRBJ2-7; D is ambiguous. Germline V gene data show CDR1 as MDHEN and CDR2 as SYDVKM. Trimming pared 3 bases from V and 0 bases from J, leaving 12 bases between. This CDR3 region has 15 residues. Written as DNA, the CDR3 is TGTGCCAGCAGTTTTCTTGGAAGCCGCTCCTACGAGCAGTACTTC. It specifies CASSFLGSRSYEQYF.

The chain links TRBV7-2 to TRBJ1-2; D call uncertain. CDR3 length: 14 residues. Germline CDR1 reads SGHTA; CDR2 reads FQGNSA. The V gene lost 5 bases and the J gene lost 4 bases, with 14 bases spanning the gap. CDR3 DNA sequence: TGTGCCAGCAGCACGACGGTGGAGGTCTATGGCTACACCTTC. Protein sequence: CASSTTVEVYGYTF.

The chain couples TRBV7-2 to TRBJ1-1, with TRBD1 matching 7 bases. This CDR3 spans 14 amino acids. CDR1 is SGHTA and CDR2 is FQGNSA in the germline V gene. Germline trimming cut 4 bases from V and 6 bases from J; bases unmatched to any gene: 8. The CDR3 reads CASSSTTGVAEAFF. In nucleotides, the CDR3 is TGTGCCAGCAGCTCAACAACAGGGGTCGCTGAAGCTTTCTTT.

This clone was counted only a few times. V gene TRBV10-3 combines with J gene TRBJ1-3; the match to TRBD1 covers 9 bases. The length of the CDR3 is 14 residues. Trimming took 7 bases from V and 8 from J; bases not matched to a gene: 9. Germline V gives CDR1 ENHRY, CDR2 SYGVKD. CDR3 loop: CAIKRTGAVDTIYF. CDR3 DNA sequence: TGTGCCATCAAAAGGACAGGGGCGGTAGACACCATATATTTT.

Here the CDR3 DNA reads TGTGCCAGCAGCTTGGATAGCGGGAGTATCAATGAGCAGTTCTTC. Its translation: CASSLDSGSINEQFF. This chain connects TRBV5-8 to TRBJ2-1; 9 nucleotides match TRBD2. Trimming cost V 0 bases and J 6 bases; bases outside gene matches: 4. This CDR3 comprises 15 residues. Germline CDR1 SGHTS, CDR2 YDEGEE. Based on the CDR3 plus reference TRBV5-8 and TRBJ2-1, the full variable domain is EAGVTQSPTHLIKTRGQQATLRCSPISGHTSVYWYQQALGLGLQFLLWYDEGEERNRGNFPPRFSGRQFPNYSSELNVNALELEDSALYLCASSLDSGSINEQFFGPGTRLTVL.

The chain employs TRBV27 and TRBJ1-2; tentative D call: TRBD1 (5 bases). Germline loops: CDR1 MNHEY, CDR2 SMNVEV (reference sequence). This CDR3 is built from 14 residues. Deletions cut 0 bases from V and 8 bases from J, with 13 bases between. DNA of the CDR3: TGTGCCAGCAGTTTATCGCCCCAGGGTTACGGCTACACCTTC. The encoded protein is CASSLSPQGYGYTF.